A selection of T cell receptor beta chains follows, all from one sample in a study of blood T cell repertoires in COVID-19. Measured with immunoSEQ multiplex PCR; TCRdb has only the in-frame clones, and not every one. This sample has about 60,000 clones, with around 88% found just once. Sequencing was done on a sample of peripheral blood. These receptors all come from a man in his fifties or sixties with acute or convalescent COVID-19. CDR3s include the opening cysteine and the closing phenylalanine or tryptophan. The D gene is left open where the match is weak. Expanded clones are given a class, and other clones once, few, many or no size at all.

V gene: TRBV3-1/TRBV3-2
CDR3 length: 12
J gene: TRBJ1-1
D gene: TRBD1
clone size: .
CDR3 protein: CASRPETGTAFF
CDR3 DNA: TGTGCCAGCAGGCCCGAGACAGGGACAGCTTTCTTT

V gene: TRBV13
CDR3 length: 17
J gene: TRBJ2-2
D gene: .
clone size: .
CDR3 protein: CASSDSVSGTPTGELFF
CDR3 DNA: TGTGCCAGCAGCGACTCAGTGTCCGGGACACCCACCGGGGAGCTGTTTTTT

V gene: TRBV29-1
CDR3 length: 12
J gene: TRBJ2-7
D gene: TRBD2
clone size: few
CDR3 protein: CSVERLAGTGYF
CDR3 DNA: TGCAGCGTTGAGAGGCTAGCGGGCACGGGGTACTTC

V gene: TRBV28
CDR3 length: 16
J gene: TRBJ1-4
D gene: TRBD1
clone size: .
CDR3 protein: CASSYPGQRGKEKLFF
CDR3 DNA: TGTGCCAGCAGTTACCCGGGACAGAGGGGCAAGGAAAAACTGTTTTTT

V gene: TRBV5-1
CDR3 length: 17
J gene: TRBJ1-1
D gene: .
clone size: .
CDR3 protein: CASSLAGAGAQNTEAFF
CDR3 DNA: TGCGCCAGCAGCTTGGCCGGGGCAGGGGCACAGAACACTGAAGCTTTCTTT

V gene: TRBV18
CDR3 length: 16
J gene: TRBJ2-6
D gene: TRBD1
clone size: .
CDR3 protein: CASSQQGAHGANVLTF
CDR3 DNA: TGTGCCAGCTCCCAACAGGGGGCGCACGGGGCCAACGTCCTGACTTTC

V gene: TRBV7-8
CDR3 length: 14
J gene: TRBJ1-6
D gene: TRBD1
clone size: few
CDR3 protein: CASSWDRMNSPLHF
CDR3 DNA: TGTGCCAGCAGCTGGGACAGGATGAATTCACCCCTCCACTTT

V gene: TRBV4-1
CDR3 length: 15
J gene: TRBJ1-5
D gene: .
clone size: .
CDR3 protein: CASSQDLSGVQPQHF
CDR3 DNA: TGCGCCAGCAGCCAAGATTTATCAGGCGTTCAGCCCCAGCATTTT

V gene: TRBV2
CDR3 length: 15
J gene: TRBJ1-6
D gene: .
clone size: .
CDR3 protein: CASRDRDSYNSPLHF
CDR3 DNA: TGTGCCAGCAGAGACCGGGACTCCTATAATTCACCCCTCCACTTT

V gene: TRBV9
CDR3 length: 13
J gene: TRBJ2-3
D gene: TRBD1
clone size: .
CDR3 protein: CASSEQGSDTQYF
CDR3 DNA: TGTGCCAGCAGCGAACAGGGGTCGGATACGCAGTATTTT

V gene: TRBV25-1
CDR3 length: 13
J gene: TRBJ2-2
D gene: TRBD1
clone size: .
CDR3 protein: CASRRTGSGELFF
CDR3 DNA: TGTGCCAGCAGGAGGACAGGTTCCGGGGAGCTGTTTTTT

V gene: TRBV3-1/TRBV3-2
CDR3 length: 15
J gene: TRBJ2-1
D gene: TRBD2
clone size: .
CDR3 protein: CASSQTSGNYNEQFF
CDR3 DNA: TGTGCCAGCTCCCAGACTAGCGGGAATTACAATGAGCAGTTCTTC

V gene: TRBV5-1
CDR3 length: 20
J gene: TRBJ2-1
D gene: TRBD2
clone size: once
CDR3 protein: CASGGGHRTSGRGSYNEQFF
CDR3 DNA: TGCGCGAGCGGCGGGGGGCACCGGACTAGCGGGAGAGGCTCCTACAATGAGCAGTTCTTC

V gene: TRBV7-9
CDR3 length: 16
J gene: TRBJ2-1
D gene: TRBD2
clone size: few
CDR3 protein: CASSPTSGSNDNEQFF
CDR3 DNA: TGTGCCAGCAGCCCAACTAGCGGGAGTAATGACAATGAGCAGTTCTTC

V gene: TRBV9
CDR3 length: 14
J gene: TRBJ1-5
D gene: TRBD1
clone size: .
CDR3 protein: CASSARGQGEPQHF
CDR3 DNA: TGTGCCAGCAGCGCCAGGGGACAGGGGGAACCCCAGCATTTT

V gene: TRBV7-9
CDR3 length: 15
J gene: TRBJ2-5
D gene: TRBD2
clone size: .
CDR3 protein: CASSRLTGGSETQYF
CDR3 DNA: TGTGCCAGCAGCCGTCTCACGGGGGGGAGCGAGACCCAGTACTTC

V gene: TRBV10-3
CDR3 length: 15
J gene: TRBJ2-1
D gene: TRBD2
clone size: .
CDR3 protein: CAISTSGRTYNEQFF
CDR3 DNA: TGTGCCATCAGCACTAGCGGGAGAACCTACAATGAGCAGTTCTTC

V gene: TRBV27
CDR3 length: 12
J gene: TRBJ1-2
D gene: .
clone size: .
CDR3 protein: CASRTANYGYTF
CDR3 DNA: TGTGCCAGCAGGACAGCTAACTATGGCTACACCTTC

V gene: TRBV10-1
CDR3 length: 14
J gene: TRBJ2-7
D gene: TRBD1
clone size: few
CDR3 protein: CASSPGTESYEQYF
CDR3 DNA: TGCGCCAGCAGCCCCGGGACAGAGTCTTACGAGCAGTACTTC

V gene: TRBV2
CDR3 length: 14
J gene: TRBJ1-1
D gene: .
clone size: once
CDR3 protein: CASTRQAMNTEAFF
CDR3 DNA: TGTGCCAGCACTCGGCAGGCGATGAACACTGAAGCTTTCTTT

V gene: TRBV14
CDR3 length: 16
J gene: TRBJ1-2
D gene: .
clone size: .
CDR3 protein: CASSQRLTDGFYGYTF
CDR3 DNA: TGTGCCAGCAGCCAAAGACTCACCGACGGGTTCTATGGCTACACCTTC

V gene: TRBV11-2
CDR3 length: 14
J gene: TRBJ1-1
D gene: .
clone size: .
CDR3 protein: CASSLDGMNTEAFF
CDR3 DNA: TGTGCCAGCAGCTTAGACGGTATGAACACTGAAGCTTTCTTT

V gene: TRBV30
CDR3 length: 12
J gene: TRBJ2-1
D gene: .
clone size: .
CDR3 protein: CAWTDNRNEQFF
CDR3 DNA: TGTGCCTGGACGGACAACCGCAATGAGCAGTTCTTC

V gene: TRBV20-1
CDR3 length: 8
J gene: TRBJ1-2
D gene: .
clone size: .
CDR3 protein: CRAEGYTF
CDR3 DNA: TGCCGAGCCGAAGGCTACACCTTC

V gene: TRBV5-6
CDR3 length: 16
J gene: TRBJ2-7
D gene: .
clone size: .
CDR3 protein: CASSLYRTVDSYEQYF
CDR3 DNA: TGTGCCAGCAGCTTGTACAGGACGGTGGACTCCTACGAGCAGTACTTC

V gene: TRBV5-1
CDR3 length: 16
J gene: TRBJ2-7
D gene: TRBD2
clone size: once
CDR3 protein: CASSFVAGGPLREQYF
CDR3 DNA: TGCGCCAGCAGCTTCGTAGCGGGAGGGCCCCTCCGCGAGCAGTACTTC

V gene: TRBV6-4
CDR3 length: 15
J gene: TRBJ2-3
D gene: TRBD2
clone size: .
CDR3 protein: CASSLTSGSTDTQYF
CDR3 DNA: TGTGCCAGCAGCCTCACTAGCGGGAGCACAGATACGCAGTATTTT

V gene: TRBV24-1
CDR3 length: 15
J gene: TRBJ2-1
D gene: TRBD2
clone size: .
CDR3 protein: CATSAAGGPGNEQFF
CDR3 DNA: TGTGCCACCAGTGCGGCGGGAGGGCCAGGCAATGAGCAGTTCTTC

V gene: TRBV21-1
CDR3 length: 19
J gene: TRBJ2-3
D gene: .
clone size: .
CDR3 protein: CASSKGVLKREDRTDTQYF
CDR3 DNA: TGTGCCAGCAGCAAAGGGGTACTTAAGCGGGAGGACCGCACAGATACGCAGTATTTT

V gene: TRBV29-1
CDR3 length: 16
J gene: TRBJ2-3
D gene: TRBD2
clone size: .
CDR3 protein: CSARRLAGVGTDTQYF
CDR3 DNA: TGCAGCGCTAGACGTCTAGCGGGAGTCGGCACAGATACGCAGTATTTT

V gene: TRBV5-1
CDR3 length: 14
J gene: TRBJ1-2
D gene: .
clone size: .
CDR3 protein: CASSLGTTNYGYTF
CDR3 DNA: TGCGCCAGCAGCTTGGGGACAACGAACTATGGCTACACCTTC

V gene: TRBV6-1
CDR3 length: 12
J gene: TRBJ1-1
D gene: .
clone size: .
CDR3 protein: CASSEETLNDLF
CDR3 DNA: TGTGCCAGCAGTGAAGAGACACTTAACGATCTCTTT

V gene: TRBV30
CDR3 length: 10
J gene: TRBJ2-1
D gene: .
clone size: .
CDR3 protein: CACFPGEQFF
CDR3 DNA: TGTGCCTGCTTCCCGGGTGAGCAGTTCTTC

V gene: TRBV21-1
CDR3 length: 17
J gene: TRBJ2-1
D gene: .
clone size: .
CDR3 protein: CASSKAHISGDYNEQFF
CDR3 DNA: TGTGCCAGCAGCAAAGCGCATATTAGCGGGGACTACAATGAGCAGTTCTTC

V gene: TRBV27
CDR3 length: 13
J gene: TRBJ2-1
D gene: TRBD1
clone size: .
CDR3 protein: CATQRGQGTEQFF
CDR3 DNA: TGTGCCACCCAAAGGGGGCAGGGCACTGAGCAGTTCTTC

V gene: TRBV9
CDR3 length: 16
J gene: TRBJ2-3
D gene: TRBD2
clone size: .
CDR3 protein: CASSVAGTSGMDTQYF
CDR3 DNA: TGTGCCAGCAGCGTAGCTGGCACTAGCGGGATGGATACGCAGTATTTT

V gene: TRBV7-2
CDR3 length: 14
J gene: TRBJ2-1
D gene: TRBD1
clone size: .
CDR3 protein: CASERTGFYNEQFF
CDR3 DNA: TGTGCCAGCGAGAGGACAGGTTTCTACAATGAGCAGTTCTTC

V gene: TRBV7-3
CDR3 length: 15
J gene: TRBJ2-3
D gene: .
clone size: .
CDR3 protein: CASRWGASPGGTQYF
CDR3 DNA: TGTGCCAGCAGATGGGGGGCCTCCCCAGGGGGTACGCAGTATTTT

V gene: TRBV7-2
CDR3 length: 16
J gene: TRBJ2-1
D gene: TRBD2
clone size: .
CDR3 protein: CASSLGPSGTRNEQFF
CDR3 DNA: TGTGCCAGCAGCTTAGGTCCTAGCGGGACGAGGAATGAGCAGTTCTTC

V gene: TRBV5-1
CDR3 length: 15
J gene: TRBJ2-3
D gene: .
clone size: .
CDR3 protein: CASSPRQPSTDTQYF
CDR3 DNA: TGCGCCAGCAGCCCGCGACAGCCTAGCACAGATACGCAGTATTTT

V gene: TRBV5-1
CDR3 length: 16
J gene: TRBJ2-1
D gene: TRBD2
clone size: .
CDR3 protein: CASSLPRLAGVDEQFF
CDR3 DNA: TGCGCCAGCAGCTTGCCCCGGCTAGCGGGAGTGGATGAGCAGTTCTTC

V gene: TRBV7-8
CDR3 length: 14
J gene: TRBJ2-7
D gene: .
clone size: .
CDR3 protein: CASSPRGAADEQYF
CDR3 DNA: TGTGCCAGCAGCCCTCGTGGGGCCGCCGACGAGCAGTACTTC

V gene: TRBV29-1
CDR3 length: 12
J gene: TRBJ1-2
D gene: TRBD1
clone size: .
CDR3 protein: CSVGEGGRGYTF
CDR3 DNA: TGCAGCGTTGGGGAAGGGGGCCGAGGCTACACCTTC

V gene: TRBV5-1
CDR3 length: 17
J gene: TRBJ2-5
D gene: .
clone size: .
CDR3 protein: CASSLVLQGGGQETQYF
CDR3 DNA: TGCGCCAGCAGCTTGGTTTTGCAGGGCGGCGGCCAAGAGACCCAGTACTTC

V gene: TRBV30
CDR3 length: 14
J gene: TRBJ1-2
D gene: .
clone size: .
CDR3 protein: CAWRAYRDIGGYTF
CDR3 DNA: TGTGCCTGGAGAGCCTACCGGGACATAGGAGGCTACACCTTC

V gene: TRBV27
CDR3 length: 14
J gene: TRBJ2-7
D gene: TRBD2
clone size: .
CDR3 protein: CASSSLAGGYEQYF
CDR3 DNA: TGTGCCAGCAGTTCCCTAGCGGGAGGTTACGAGCAGTACTTC

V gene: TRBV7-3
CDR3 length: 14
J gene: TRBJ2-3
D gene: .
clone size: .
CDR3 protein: CASSPAGSTDTQYF
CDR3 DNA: TGTGCCAGCAGCCCTGCGGGCAGCACAGATACGCAGTATTTT

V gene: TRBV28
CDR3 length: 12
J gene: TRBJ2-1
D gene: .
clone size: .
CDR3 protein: CASTDRLNEQFF
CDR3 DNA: TGTGCCAGCACTGACAGGCTGAATGAGCAGTTCTTC

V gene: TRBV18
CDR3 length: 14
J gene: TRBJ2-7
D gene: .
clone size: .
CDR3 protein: CASSPRLGGYEQYF
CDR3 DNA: TGTGCCAGCTCCCCCAGACTAGGTGGCTACGAGCAGTACTTC

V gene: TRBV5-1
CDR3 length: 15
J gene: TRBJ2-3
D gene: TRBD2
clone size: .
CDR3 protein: CASSGASGLTDTQYF
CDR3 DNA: TGCGCCAGCAGCGGGGCTAGCGGCCTCACAGATACGCAGTATTTT

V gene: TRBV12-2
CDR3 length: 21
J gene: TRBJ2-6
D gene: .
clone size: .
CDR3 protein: CASRLATLGQGRHSGANVLTF
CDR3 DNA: TGTGCAAGTCGCTTAGCTACTCTTGGACAGGGGAGGCACTCTGGGGCCAACGTCCTGACTTTC

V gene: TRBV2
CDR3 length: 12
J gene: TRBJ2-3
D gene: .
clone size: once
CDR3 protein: CASPPSTDTQYF
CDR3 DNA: TGTGCCAGCCCGCCGAGTACAGATACGCAGTATTTT

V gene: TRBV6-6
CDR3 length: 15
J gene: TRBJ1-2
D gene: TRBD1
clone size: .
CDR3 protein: CASSAKTGGNYGYTF
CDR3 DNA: TGTGCCAGCAGTGCGAAAACAGGGGGCAACTATGGCTACACCTTC

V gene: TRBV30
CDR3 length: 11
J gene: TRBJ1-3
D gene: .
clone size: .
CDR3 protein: CAWRQGNTIYF
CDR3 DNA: TGTGCCTGGAGGCAGGGAAACACCATATATTTT

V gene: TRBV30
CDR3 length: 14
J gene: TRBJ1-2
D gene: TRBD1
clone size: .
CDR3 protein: CAWSLHRGGYGYTF
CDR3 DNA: TGTGCCTGGAGTTTACACAGGGGAGGCTATGGCTACACCTTC

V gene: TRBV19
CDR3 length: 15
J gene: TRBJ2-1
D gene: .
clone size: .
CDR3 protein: CASRGREPPYNEQFF
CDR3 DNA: TGTGCCAGTAGGGGACGGGAGCCTCCCTACAATGAGCAGTTCTTC

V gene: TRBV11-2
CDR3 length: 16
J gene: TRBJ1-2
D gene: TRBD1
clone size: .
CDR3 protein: CASSLSAGQGLYGYTF
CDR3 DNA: TGTGCCAGCAGTTTATCCGCGGGACAGGGCCTCTATGGCTACACCTTC

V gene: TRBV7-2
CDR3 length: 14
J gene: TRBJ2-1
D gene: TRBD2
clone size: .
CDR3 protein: CASSLGGLVAEQFF
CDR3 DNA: TGTGCCAGCAGCTTAGGTGGACTAGTCGCTGAGCAGTTCTTC

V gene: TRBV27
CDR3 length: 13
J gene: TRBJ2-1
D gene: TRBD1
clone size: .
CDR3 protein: CASSFYRGDEQFF
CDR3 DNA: TGTGCCAGCAGTTTTTACAGGGGAGATGAGCAGTTCTTC